The 26 T cell receptor beta chains below were found in one sample sequenced in a study of cytomegalovirus exposure and HLA in healthy donors (dated by TCRdb to the late 2010s). Receptors were amplified or captured by the immunoSEQ multiplex PCR assay. The multiplex PCR relied on a mix of 60 forward primers for TCR Vbeta segments and 13 reverse primers for TCR Jbeta segments. TCRdb took this table from immuneACCESS and kept in-frame rearrangements with V and J called. Such tables lack part of the clones; where checked against another copy, unresolved V genes explain under half of the gap, and the rest is unexplained. The sample profile shows about 140,000 clones; approximately 84% of them were found once. 1.5% to 2% of the sample is in the top ten clones. Sequenced: PBMCs. All receptors derive from a woman aged 40 to 50 in good health and CMV-seronegative.

CDR3 bases: TGTGCCAGCAGCCCGGGACTCGCACTTGACGAGCAGTACTTC. This codes for CASSPGLALDEQYF. The chain joins TRBV7-2 to TRBJ2-7, with a tentative D call TRBD2 (6 bases). There are 14 residues in the CDR3. V shed 5 bases and J shed 5 bases, with 16 bases lying between them. The germline V gene encodes CDR1 SGHTA and CDR2 FQGNSA.

This clone has only a few counts. The CDR3 DNA is TGTGCCAGCCATGGACTAGCGGGAGGTACTTCCTACGAGCAGTACTTC. This encodes CASHGLAGGTSYEQYF. This chain uses TRBV27 with TRBJ2-7, with 14 bases fitting TRBD2. Per the germline V gene, CDR1 is MNHEY and CDR2 is SMNVEV (reference sequence). The CDR3 has 16 amino acids. V lost 8 bases, J lost 1 base, and 7 bases stayed unmatched.

The chain recombines TRBV6-6 with TRBJ1-1; D possibly corresponds to TRBD1 (6 bases). V was pared by 5 bases and J by 0 bases, with 13 bases between. Germline CDR1 reads MNHNY; CDR2 reads SVGAGI (reference sequence). This CDR3 is 15 amino acids long. The CDR3 loop reads CASSTRTVMNTEAFF. The CDR3 region has the DNA TGTGCCAGCAGTACTCGGACAGTTATGAACACTGAAGCTTTCTTT.

The chain joins TRBV6-5 to TRBJ1-3; tentatively, D is TRBD1 (6 bases). V lost 4 bases to trimming and J lost 0 bases, with 13 bases between them. Germline CDR1 reads MNHEY; CDR2 reads SVGAGI. This CDR3 has 16 amino acids. The CDR3 region has the DNA TGTGCCAGCAGTTCCCTACAGGGAAGCTCTGGAAACACCATATATTTT. Protein product: CASSSLQGSSGNTIYF.

The CDR3 bases are TGTGCCAGCAGCTTAGCGGGATCAGATACGCAGTATTTT. Translated, it gives CASSLAGSDTQYF. This chain joins TRBV7-3 and TRBJ2-3; tentatively, D is TRBD2 (6 bases). The length of the CDR3 is 13 residues. The V gene's germline CDR1 is SGHTA and CDR2 FQGTGA. Between the trimmed V and J ends, which lost 2 bases and 4 bases, there was a span of 7 bases.

V gene TRBV7-9 combines with J gene TRBJ2-1, with D perhaps matching TRBD1 (6 bases). This CDR3 comprises 11 residues. In germline, CDR1 is SEHNR, CDR2 FQNEAQ (reference sequence). Trimming pared 6 bases from V and 13 bases from J, leaving 13 bases between. The chain's CDR3 is CASSLDRTQFF. The CDR3 DNA reads TGTGCCAGCAGTCTGGACAGAACCCAGTTCTTC.

As DNA, the CDR3 is TGTGCCAGCAGTTACTTGATCGGGGGGAATAACTATGGCTACACCTTC. Protein product: CASSYLIGGNNYGYTF. The chain couples TRBV6-5 to TRBJ1-2; weak D call: TRBD1 (5 bases). The CDR3 has 16 amino acids. Germline loops: CDR1 MNHEY, CDR2 SVGAGI. V was cut by 1 base and J by 1 base, with 13 bases left in between.

The gene calls are TRBV6-6 and TRBJ1-2; possibly TRBD1 for D (5 bases). Trimming left V 0 bases short and J 10 bases short, with 15 bases between. The germline V gene encodes CDR1 MNHNY and CDR2 SVGAGI (reference sequence). The CDR3 contains 14 residues. CDR3 sequence reads: CASSYSRTSLIYTF. CDR3 DNA: TGTGCCAGCAGTTACTCGAGGACATCGCTTATCTACACCTTC.

This chain connects TRBV5-1 to TRBJ2-1, with TRBD2 identical over 9 bases. The ends lost 4 bases at V and 0 bases at J; junction bases unmatched: 5. Per the germline V gene, CDR1 is SGHRS and CDR2 is YFSETQ. This CDR3 has 16 amino acids. This CDR3 is CASSEREASSYNEQFF. DNA of the CDR3: TGCGCCAGCAGCGAGCGGGAGGCGAGCTCCTACAATGAGCAGTTCTTC.

The chain recombines TRBV7-2 with TRBJ1-1; the D gene is possibly TRBD1 (5 bases). In germline, CDR1 is SGHTA, CDR2 FQGNSA. The length of the CDR3 is 15 residues. V was trimmed by 5 bases and J by 7 bases, leaving 20 bases between them. The CDR3: CASSAEQGPSGEAFF. Written as DNA, the CDR3 is TGTGCCAGCAGCGCCGAGCAGGGTCCTTCGGGTGAAGCTTTCTTT.

The chain recombines TRBV18 with TRBJ2-1; 10 bases fit TRBD2. The V gene's germline CDR1 is KGHSH and CDR2 LQKENI. Unmatched junction bases numbered 6, after V lost 6 bases and J lost 1 base. The CDR3 length is 16 residues. CDR3 bases: TGTGCCAGCTCTCTCGGGACTAGCGTATCCTACAATGAGCAGTTCTTC. It codes for CASSLGTSVSYNEQFF. Using reference TRBV18 and TRBJ2-1 for the parts outside the CDR3, the full variable domain is NAGVMQNPRHLVRRRGQEARLRCSPMKGHSHVYWYRQLPEEGLKFMVYLQKENIIDESGMPKERFSAEFPKEGPSILRIQQVVRGDSAAYFCASSLGTSVSYNEQFFGPGTRLTVL.

The V and J genes are TRBV11-3 and TRBJ2-3; D gene ambiguous. CDR1 and CDR2 (germline): SGHNT, YENEEA. The CDR3 spans 15 residues. V gave up 3 bases and J gave up 5 bases, with 15 bases separating them. The CDR3 spells CASSLGQTVLDTQYF. The CDR3 bases are TGTGCCAGCAGCTTGGGCCAGACGGTACTAGATACGCAGTATTTT.

The chain recombines TRBV5-1 with TRBJ1-1, with TRBD1 identical over 9 bases. Germline CDR1 and CDR2: SGHRS and YFSETQ. J gave up 8 bases and V 6 bases, and 11 bases lay outside the gene matches. The CDR3 totals 14 residues. The CDR3 protein is CASKHPGQGREAFF. The DNA of the CDR3 is TGCGCCAGCAAACATCCGGGACAGGGCCGCGAAGCTTTCTTT. The full variable domain, in which reference TRBV5-1 and TRBJ1-1 provide the parts outside the CDR3, is KAGVTQTPRYLIKTRGQQVTLSCSPISGHRSVSWYQQTPGQGLQFLFEYFSETQRNKGNFPGRFSGRQFSNSRSEMNVSTLELGDSALYLCASKHPGQGREAFFGQGTRLTVV.

The V gene is TRBV4-3, the J gene TRBJ1-6; D call uncertain. The CDR3 totals 17 residues. Trimming took off 0 bases at V and 0 bases at J, with 9 bases between the two ends. Germline CDR1 reads LGHNA; CDR2 reads YSLEER. The chain's CDR3 is CASSQDALSSYNSPLHF. The CDR3 region has the DNA TGCGCCAGCAGCCAAGATGCGCTGAGCTCCTATAATTCACCCCTCCACTTT.

J is TRBJ1-2 and V is TRBV7-3; D is perhaps TRBD1 (5 bases). Trimming shortened V by 3 bases and J by 2 bases, and 10 bases separated the two germline ends. The germline CDR1 and CDR2 sequences are SGHTA and FQGTGA. The CDR3 runs to 14 residues. As DNA, the CDR3 is TGTGCCAGCAGCTTCGGGGGTAGCAACTATGGCTACACCTTC. It encodes CASSFGGSNYGYTF.

The chain recombines TRBV7-2 with TRBJ2-7; D is perhaps TRBD1 (6 bases). The V end lost 1 base, the J end lost 3 bases, and 7 bases lay between the germline ends. The length of the CDR3 is 13 residues. Germline V CDR1 and CDR2: SGHTA, FQGNSA. DNA of the CDR3: TGTGCCAGCAGCTTAGTGACAGGCTACGAGCAGTACTTC. This encodes CASSLVTGYEQYF.

This chain joins TRBV7-2 and TRBJ2-2; D perhaps matches TRBD1 (6 bases). The CDR3 totals 19 residues. V gave up 1 base and J gave up 7 bases, with 25 bases separating them. In germline, CDR1 is SGHTA, CDR2 FQGNSA. DNA of the CDR3: TGTGCCAGCAGCTTAGGCCCCGCGTGGACAGCAGGGGATTTCGGGGAGCTGTTTTTT. This translates into CASSLGPAWTAGDFGELFF.

On this clone itself: Because it lacks the conserved phenylalanine or tryptophan at the end, this CDR3 is likely a read error. Because the CDR3's place on the DNA is in doubt, the DNA is left out and the CDR3 is given as listed by TCRdb. The chain links TRBV7-5 to TRBJ2-7; the table's D call TRBD1 went unverified against the DNA. TRBV7-5 corresponds to a pseudogene. The CDR3 spans 11 residues, counting both ends. The CDR3 loop reads CARSGGHEQYL.

The V call is TRBV7-9, the J call TRBJ1-5; 8 nucleotides align to TRBD1. Looked up from germline, CDR1 is SEHNR and CDR2 is FQNEAQ (reference sequence). V dropped 5 bases and J dropped 3; count of bases not matched to a gene: 9. The CDR3 extends over 16 amino acids. This CDR3 is CASSGTQGAFNQPQHF. The CDR3 region has the DNA TGTGCCAGCAGCGGTACCCAGGGGGCTTTCAATCAGCCCCAGCATTTT.

The V and J genes are TRBV5-8 and TRBJ1-5; no clear D gene. V was shortened by 0 bases and J by 3 bases, with 7 bases between the two germline ends. There are 14 residues in the CDR3. The V gene's germline CDR1 is SGHTS and CDR2 YDEGEE. For the CDR3, the DNA is TGTGCCAGCAGCTTGGGAGGATACAATCAGCCCCAGCATTTT. Its protein product is CASSLGGYNQPQHF.

V usage is TRBV7-2 and J usage is TRBJ2-1; TRBD2 matches 7 bases. V gave up 4 bases and J gave up 5 bases; unmatched junction bases: 8. The germline V gene encodes CDR1 SGHTA and CDR2 FQGNSA. CDR3 size: 15 residues. Here the CDR3 DNA reads TGTGCCAGCAGCTACCCCGGGACTAAAGACAATGAGCAGTTCTTC. It is translated as CASSYPGTKDNEQFF.

This sequence joins TRBV7-8 and TRBJ2-2; 8 bases are shared with TRBD2. The CDR3 has 16 amino acids. Trimming at V came to 5 bases and at J to 3 bases, leaving 8 bases not matched to a gene. The germline CDR1 and CDR2 sequences are SGHVS and FQNEAQ. DNA of the CDR3: TGTGCCAGCAGCCCACCCGGGACTAGAGACACCGGGGAGCTGTTTTTT. Translation gives CASSPPGTRDTGELFF.

The chain combines TRBV6-1 with TRBJ2-3; possible D gene TRBD1, 7 bases. The V gene's germline CDR1 is MNHNS and CDR2 SASEGT. The V and J ends lost 3 bases and 8 bases respectively, with 18 bases between them. This CDR3 comprises 15 residues. The CDR3 sequence: CASSDGAGGGVTQYF. CDR3 nucleotides: TGTGCCAGCAGTGATGGGGCAGGGGGAGGTGTTACGCAGTATTTT.

J is TRBJ1-3 and V is TRBV7-2; possibly TRBD1 for D (5 bases). Germline CDR1 reads SGHTA; CDR2 reads FQGNSA. Trimming pared 1 base from V and 0 bases from J, leaving 16 bases between. This CDR3 comprises 18 residues. CDR3 protein: CASSLVSRQGLSGNTIYF. CDR3 DNA sequence: TGTGCCAGCAGCTTAGTGTCCAGGCAGGGCCTCTCTGGAAACACCATATATTTT.

V gene TRBV5-4 combines with J gene TRBJ1-1; TRBD1 matches 8 bases. Germline-derived CDR1 and CDR2 are SGHNT and YYREEE (reference sequence). This CDR3 has 13 amino acids. V trimming: 8 bases; J trimming: 5 bases; junction bases outside the gene matches: 8. In DNA, the CDR3 is TGTGCCAGTCCGGGACAGGAGGGAACTGAAGCTTTCTTT. It encodes CASPGQEGTEAFF.

The chain couples TRBV5-1 to TRBJ2-5; 8 positions agree with TRBD2. J lost 4 bases, V lost 2 bases, and 4 bases had no gene match. In germline, CDR1 is SGHRS, CDR2 YFSETQ. The CDR3 runs 14 residues. CDR3 sequence reads: CASSFTSGTETQYF. CDR3 in DNA: TGCGCCAGCAGCTTCACTAGCGGAACAGAGACCCAGTACTTC.